This T cell receptor beta chain was identified in a study of response to subunit inactivated influenza vaccine. Notes on the study in general: A suggestion made by the authors is that each seasonal influenza vaccination recruits few new T cells.

Germline CDR1 reads SGHTA; CDR2 reads FQGNSA. The length of the CDR3 is 16 residues. With 2 bases removed from V and 2 bases from J, the gap between germline ends came to 14 bases. On this clonotype: Its target is unknown.

TCRdb fed the RT-PCR reads into MiXCR, producing one record per CDR3 protein. This table has hundreds of thousands of distinct CDR3 sequences, approximately 15% appearing once. The rearrangement uses TRBV7-2 and TRBJ2-3, with D perhaps TRBD1 or TRBD2 (5 bases each). The clonotype comes from a man aged 50 to 60 who received an inactivated influenza vaccine. The sample in question was PBMCs from blood, obtained roughly 12 days after vaccination. CDR3 sequence: CASSLTGPPFTDTQYF. The CDR3 DNA is TGTGCCAGCAGCTTAACGGGACCCCCCTTCACAGATACGCAGTATTTT.